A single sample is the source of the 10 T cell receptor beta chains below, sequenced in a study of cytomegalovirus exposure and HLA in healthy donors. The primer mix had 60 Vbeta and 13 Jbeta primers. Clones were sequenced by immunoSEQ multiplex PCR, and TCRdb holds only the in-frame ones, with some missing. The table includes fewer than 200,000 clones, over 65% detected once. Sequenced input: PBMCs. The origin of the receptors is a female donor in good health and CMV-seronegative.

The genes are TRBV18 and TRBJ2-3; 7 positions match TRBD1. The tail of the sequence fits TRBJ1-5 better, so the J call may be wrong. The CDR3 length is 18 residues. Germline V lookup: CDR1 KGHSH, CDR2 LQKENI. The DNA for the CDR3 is TGTGCCAGCTCACCCTACCTCCGGACAGGAGAACGGGGAGATACGCAGCATTTT. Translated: CASSPYLRTGERGDTQHF.

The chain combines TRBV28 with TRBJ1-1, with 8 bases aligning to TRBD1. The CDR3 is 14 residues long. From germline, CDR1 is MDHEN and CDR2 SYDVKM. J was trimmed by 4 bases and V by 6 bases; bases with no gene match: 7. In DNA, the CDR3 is TGTGCCAGCAGCCGCCGACAGGGGACCACTGAAGCTTTCTTT. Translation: CASSRRQGTTEAFF.

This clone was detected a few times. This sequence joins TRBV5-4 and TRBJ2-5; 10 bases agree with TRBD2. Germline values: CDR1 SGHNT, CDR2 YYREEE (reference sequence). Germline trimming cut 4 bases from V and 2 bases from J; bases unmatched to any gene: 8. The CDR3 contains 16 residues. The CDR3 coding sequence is TGTGCCAGCAGCCCCAGCGGGGGGGTAAAACAAGAGACCCAGTACTTC. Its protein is CASSPSGGVKQETQYF.

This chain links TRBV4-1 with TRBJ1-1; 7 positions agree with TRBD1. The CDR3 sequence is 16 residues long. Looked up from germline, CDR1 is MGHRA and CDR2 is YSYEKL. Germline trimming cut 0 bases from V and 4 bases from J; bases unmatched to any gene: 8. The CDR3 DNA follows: TGCGCCAGCAGCCAAGAGGGAGGCAGGGGGATCACTGAAGCTTTCTTT. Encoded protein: CASSQEGGRGITEAFF.

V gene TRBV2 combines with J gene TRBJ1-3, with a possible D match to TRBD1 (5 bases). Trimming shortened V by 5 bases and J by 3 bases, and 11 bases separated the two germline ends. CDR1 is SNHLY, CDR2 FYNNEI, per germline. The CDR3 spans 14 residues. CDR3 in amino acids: CASSIGGGGNTIYF. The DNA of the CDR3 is TGTGCCAGCAGTATTGGGGGAGGTGGAAACACCATATATTTT.

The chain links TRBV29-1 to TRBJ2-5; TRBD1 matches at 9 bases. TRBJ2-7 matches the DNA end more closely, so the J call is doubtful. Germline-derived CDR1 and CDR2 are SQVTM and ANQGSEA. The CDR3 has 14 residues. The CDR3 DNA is TGCAGCGTGGCCGGGACAGGGTATTCCTACGAGCAGTACTTC. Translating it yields CSVAGTGYSYEQYF.

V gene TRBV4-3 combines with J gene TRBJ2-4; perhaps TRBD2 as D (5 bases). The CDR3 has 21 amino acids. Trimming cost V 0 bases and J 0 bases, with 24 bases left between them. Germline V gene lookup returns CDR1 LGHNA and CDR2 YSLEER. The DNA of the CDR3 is TGCGCCAGCAGCCAAGAAGGCGGGTATAGTTCGGCAGATCTAGCCAAAAACATTCAGTACTTC. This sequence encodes CASSQEGGYSSADLAKNIQYF.

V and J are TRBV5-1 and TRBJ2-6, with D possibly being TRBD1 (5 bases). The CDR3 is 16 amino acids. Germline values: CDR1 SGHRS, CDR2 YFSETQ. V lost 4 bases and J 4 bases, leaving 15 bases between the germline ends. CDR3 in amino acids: CASSSAQGPGANVLTF. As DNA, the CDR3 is TGCGCCAGCAGCAGCGCCCAGGGCCCCGGGGCCAACGTCCTGACTTTC.

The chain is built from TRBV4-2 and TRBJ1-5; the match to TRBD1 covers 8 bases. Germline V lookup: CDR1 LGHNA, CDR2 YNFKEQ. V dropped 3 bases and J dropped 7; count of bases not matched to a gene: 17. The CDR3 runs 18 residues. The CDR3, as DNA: TGTGCCAGCAGCCAGGAGTCCTCCCTTACAGGGGGGGGACAGCCCCAGCATTTT. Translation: CASSQESSLTGGGQPQHF.

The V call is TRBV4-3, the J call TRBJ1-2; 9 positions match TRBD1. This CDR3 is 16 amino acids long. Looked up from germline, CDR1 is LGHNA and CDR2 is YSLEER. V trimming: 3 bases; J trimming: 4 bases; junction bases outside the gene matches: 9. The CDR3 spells CASSHQYRGPVYGYTF. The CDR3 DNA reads TGCGCCAGCAGCCACCAATACAGGGGGCCCGTCTATGGCTACACCTTC.